Following are 7 T cell receptor gamma chains from one sample sequenced in a study of γδ T cells in repeated Plasmodium falciparum infection. TCRdb reanalysed the multiplex PCR reads with CATT. The table shows 13,000 to 15,000 gamma-chain clones, with under 2% occurring only once. Flow sorting of PBMC yielded separate Vgamma9/Vdelta2+ and Vdelta2-negative gammadelta T cell populations for bulk repertoire analysis. Material: gamma-delta T cells from blood. Receptors originate from a pool of human donors (malaria-infected and uninfected, not separated).

With regard to this clone: This DNA's translation and the protein TCRdb lists, from a much larger clone, do not match at residue 9, likely due to a read error; the protein shown is translated from the DNA. J is TRGJ1 or TRGJ2 and V is TRGV9. The J segment lost 9 bases and the V segment lost 1 base, leaving 9 bases of the junction unmatched. In germline, CDR1 is GITISATS, CDR2 ISYDGTV (reference sequence). The CDR3 has 13 residues. CDR3: CALWEVFWAKKLF. The CDR3 nucleotides are TGTGCCTTGTGGGAGGTCTTTTGGGCTAAGAAACTCTTT.

This clone was counted only a few times. The TCRdb protein comes from a much larger clone and disagrees with this DNA's translation at residue 5, likely due to a read error; the protein given here is derived from the DNA. The J gene is TRGJ1 or TRGJ2, the V gene TRGV4. TCRdb carries no J gene annotation; the J gene was assigned here by matching the DNA with germline. V was pared by 5 bases and J by 11 bases, with 15 bases of the junction left unmatched. Germline V CDR1 and CDR2: EGSTGY, YDSYTSSV. CDR3 length equals 13 residues. This CDR3 is CATWVYLGREKLF. The CDR3 bases are TGTGCCACCTGGGTTTATTTAGGGAGGGAGAAACTCTTT.

This clone showed up just a few times. TCRdb records a much larger clone's protein for this DNA, with a difference at residue 9 that likely arises from a read error; the protein given is the translation of the DNA. This rearrangement joins TRGV2 to TRGJ1 or TRGJ2. The CDR3 spans 13 residues. With V trimmed by 0 bases and J by 8 bases, 7 bases remained unmatched. Germline lookup yields CDR1 EGSNGY and CDR2 YDSYNSKV. Here the CDR3 reads CATWDGARDKKLF. The DNA of the CDR3 is TGTGCCACCTGGGACGGGGCGAGGGATAAGAAACTCTTT.

This clone was counted a few times. A far larger clone is one nucleotide away, so this likely arose from a read error. Within the sample, other DNA sequences also encode this same CDR3. The rearrangement links TRGV4 to TRGJ1 or TRGJ2. The J gene was missing in TCRdb and was found by matching the end of the DNA to germline. Looked up from germline, CDR1 is EGSTGY and CDR2 is YDSYTSSV. The CDR3 runs to 11 residues. The CDR3 DNA is TGTGCCACCTTCCATTACTATAAGAAACTCTTT. It translates to CATFHYYKKLF.

In this sample, this clone turned up many times. The protein given by TCRdb reflects a much larger clone and differs at residue 7 from this DNA's translation, likely from a read error; the protein shown is the DNA's translation. The chain uses TRGV5 and TRGJ1 or TRGJ2. Germline CDR1 and CDR2: VINAFY and YDVSNSKD. V trimming: 1 base; J trimming: 8 bases; junction bases outside the gene matches: 2. CDR3 length: 11 residues. Here the CDR3 reads CATWDSDKKLF. The CDR3 DNA follows: TGTGCCACCTGGGACAGCGATAAGAAACTCTTT.

Regarding this clone: The protein TCRdb gives is from a much larger clone and does not agree with this DNA's translation at residue 8, likely a read error; the protein shown here comes from the DNA. The V and J genes are TRGV9 and TRGJP. Because TCRdb records no J gene, it was assigned here through a match of the DNA to germline. The germline gives CDR1 GITISATS, CDR2 ISYDGTV (reference sequence). Trimming removed 3 bases from V and 6 bases from J; junction bases left unmatched: 8. CDR3 length: 17 amino acids. CDR3 residues: CALWEILRELGKKIKVF. CDR3 nucleotide sequence: TGTGCCTTGTGGGAGATACTGCGAGAGTTGGGCAAAAAAATCAAGGTATTT.

This clone appeared a few times. A read error likely explains this, since a far larger clone differs by one base. The sample has other DNA sequences that encode this CDR3 too. V usage is TRGV9 and J usage is TRGJP. Germline matching of the DNA provided the J gene here, since TCRdb leaves it blank. This CDR3 contains 21 residues. Per the germline V gene, CDR1 is GITISATS and CDR2 is ISYDGTV (reference sequence). CDR3 sequence reads: CALWEPAPEAMQELGKKIKVF. The CDR3 DNA reads TGTGCCTTGTGGGAGCCGGCACCGGAGGCGATGCAAGAGTTGGGAAAAAAAATCAAGGTATTT.